This T cell receptor (beta chain) was captured by sequencing in a study of beta chain features in type 1 diabetes. CDR1 is SEHNR, CDR2 FQNEAQ, per germline (reference sequence). This CDR3 has 15 amino acids. Trimming at V came to 4 bases and at J to 0 bases, leaving 6 bases not matched to a gene. Every bit of the isolated RNA underwent reverse transcription, so sequencing read expressed TCRB transcripts. Repertoires were generated with immunoSEQ multiplex PCR, while TCRdb's copy carries only in-frame clones and drops some. The table shows about 900,000 clones, with 15% to 20% occurring only once. The V call is TRBV7-9, the J call TRBJ2-7; 7 bases are shared with TRBD1. The specimen was naive CD4+ T cells from blood. The clonotype comes from a woman aged 18 to 35 in good health. The CDR3 DNA is TGTGCCAGCAGCTACGACAGGGTAAGCTCCTACGAGCAGTACTTC. Its translation: CASSYDRVSSYEQYF.